This T cell receptor beta chain came from a study of technical replicates of blood from a few donors listed by TCRdb under 2017. Based on the germline V gene (reference sequence), the CDR1 and CDR2 sequences are MNHNY and SVGAGI. The CDR3 numbers 13 residues from cysteine through phenylalanine. Only CDR3 DNA remains: 39 bases, in frame from the first base. Clipping removes 8 bases from V and 6 bases from J, with 6 as the unmatched junction base count. About this clone itself: Its antigen is still unknown. Per-base quality was not reported, and no clone a single base away is much larger than it.

Receptor amplification or capture employed the immunoSEQ multiplex PCR assay. TCRdb re-hosts the immuneACCESS table, in-frame sequences only. Its copies lack some clones; in the studies checked, an unresolved V gene accounts for under half of them, and the cause for the rest is not known. In all, the sample holds under 70,000 clones, and about 86% of those were seen once. Approximately 5.4% of the sample goes to the ten largest clones. Sequences were obtained from PBMCs. The sequence links TRBV6-6 to TRBJ1-2, with TRBD1 matching 10 junction bases. The sequence derives from a human donor in good health. Some clones in this sample may be carry-over from other donors' samples. CDR3 sequence: CASEIGQGDGYTF. The DNA is TGTGCCAGCGAGATCGGACAGGGGGATGGCTACACCTTC.